This T cell receptor (beta chain) was sequenced for a study of CD8 T cells in Susac syndrome. The overall study: Patients with Susac syndrome were therapy-naive, treated with corticosteroids, or treated with intravenous immunoglobulin alone when blood was collected.

Losses at the gene ends were 6 bases for V and 4 bases for J; bases not matched to a gene: 5. CDR1 SNHLY and CDR2 FYNNEI come from the germline V gene. The CDR3 spans 14 residues. Random hexamers primed reverse transcription of about 0.45 to 1 ug RNA. The immunoSEQ assay covered 54 Vbeta and 13 Jbeta segments for CDR3. TCRdb reanalysed the immunoSEQ multiplex PCR reads using MiXCR and keeps one entry per CDR3 protein. The table records about 180,000 distinct CDR3 sequences, 85% to 95% of them present only once. The material sequenced was CD4+ T cells from PBMCs. J is TRBJ2-7 and V is TRBV2; TRBD2 agrees at 11 bases. This TCR came from a human donor with Susac syndrome. The CDR3 DNA follows: TGTGCCAGCAGACTAGCGGGAGTGCGTTACGAGCAGTACTTC. Protein product: CASRLAGVRYEQYF.